Listed below are T cell receptor beta chains from one sample, sequenced in a study of OX40 agonist ivuxolimab in advanced cancers. Sequenced by immunoSEQ multiplex PCR; TCRdb stores in-frame clones only, minus some. The sample comprises 70,000 to 95,000 clones, over 85% of which are singletons, and approximately 20% rests with the top ten. The source was CD4+ or CD8+ T cells sorted from blood, collected in a trial of the OX40 agonist ivuxolimab. These receptors were taken from an adult with an advanced solid tumor such as melanoma, head and neck, liver or kidney cancer. CDR3s include the opening cysteine and the closing phenylalanine or tryptophan. Each record gives: J gene, V gene, clone size, D gene, CDR3 DNA, CDR3 protein. A D gene is named only where the DNA matches it firmly. Some rows have no size entry. The others give once, few or many, or a class for an expanded clone.

TRBJ2-7 | TRBV2 | - | TRBD2 | TGTGCCAGCAGGGAAACTAGCGGGAGTTTCTACGAGCAGTACTTC | CASRETSGSFYEQYF
TRBJ2-5 | TRBV6-6 | - | TRBD1 | TGTGCCAGCGGGACCCAGGGGGCTATTTGGGAGACCCAGTACTTC | CASGTQGAIWETQYF
TRBJ1-2 | TRBV5-6 | - | - | TGTGCCAGCAGCTTGTACGGGGATGGCTACACCTTC | CASSLYGDGYTF
TRBJ2-7 | TRBV4-1 | - | TRBD1 | TGCGCCAGCAGCGTAGGGGCCGGGACAGGGGTCACCTACGAGCAGTACTTC | CASSVGAGTGVTYEQYF
TRBJ2-7 | TRBV5-4 | - | TRBD1 | TGTGCCAGCAGCCAGACAGGGAATAGCTACGAGCAGTACTTC | CASSQTGNSYEQYF
TRBJ2-5 | TRBV6-6 | - | - | TGTGCCAGCAGTCCGGGACACTCCCAAGAGACCCAGTACTTC | CASSPGHSQETQYF
TRBJ1-2 | TRBV28 | - | - | TGTGCCACCCGTCGGGGGCAGGGTGGCTACACCTTC | CATRRGQGGYTF
TRBJ2-3 | TRBV19 | - | - | TGTGCCAGTAGATCAGGGGGCACAGATACGCAGTATTTT | CASRSGGTDTQYF
TRBJ1-1 | TRBV30 | - | TRBD1 | TGTGCCTGGACTCGGACAGGGTCCTACACTGAAGCTTTCTTT | CAWTRTGSYTEAFF
TRBJ1-1 | TRBV19 | - | - | TGTGCCAGTAGCAAGGCGCTGAACACTGAAGCTTTCTTT | CASSKALNTEAFF
TRBJ2-7 | TRBV11-2 | - | - | TGTGCCAGCAGCTTCGGGGCGACAGGTCCGGTGACCTACGAGCAGTACTTC | CASSFGATGPVTYEQYF
TRBJ1-5 | TRBV7-9 | - | TRBD1 | TGTGCCAGCAGCTCCTACAGGGGAGACAATCAGCCCCAGCATTTT | CASSSYRGDNQPQHF
TRBJ2-1 | TRBV30 | - | - | TGTGCCTGGAGTGGCGGGCTCGATGAGCAGTTCTTC | CAWSGGLDEQFF
TRBJ1-2 | TRBV7-2 | few | - | TGTGCCAGCAGCCCAAACTGGGATGGCTACACCTTC | CASSPNWDGYTF
TRBJ2-7 | TRBV4-1 | - | TRBD2 | TGCGCCAGCAGCCAAGAACCCCTAGCGGCACTGACCTACGAGCAGTACTTC | CASSQEPLAALTYEQYF
TRBJ1-2 | TRBV28 | - | TRBD1 | TGTGCCAGCGAGGGACAGAGAAGCTATGGCTACACCTTC | CASEGQRSYGYTF
TRBJ2-5 | TRBV11-2 | - | - | TGTGCCAGCAGCTTAAATCCCGCGGGGGAGACCCAGTACTTC | CASSLNPAGETQYF
TRBJ2-5 | TRBV4-3 | - | - | TGCGCCAGCAGCCAAGATCCCAGGGACCAAGAGACCCAGTACTTC | CASSQDPRDQETQYF
TRBJ2-1 | TRBV7-6 | - | - | TGTGCCAGCAGCTTAGTTAGGGGGCTAGCGTACAATGAGCAGTTCTTC | CASSLVRGLAYNEQFF
TRBJ1-1 | TRBV5-1 | - | - | TGCGCCAGCAGCTTGTATACGGGCCAGAACACTGAAGCTTTCTTT | CASSLYTGQNTEAFF